Shown below are 32 T cell receptor beta chains from a single sample sequenced in a study of control samples from healthy donors and cancer patients. Profiling relied on immunoSEQ multiplex PCR, and the TCRdb table lists in-frame clones only, not all of them. The sample's table shows roughly 190,000 clones. Sample: blood. These receptors were collected from a woman between 25 and 40 years old in good health.

The rearrangement uses TRBV20-1 and TRBJ2-7, with D tentatively TRBD1 (6 bases). Trimming stripped 3 bases from V and 3 bases from J, with 12 bases between. Germline V gene sequence: CDR1 DFQATT, CDR2 SNEGSKA (reference sequence). There are 13 residues in the CDR3. CDR3 DNA: TGCAGTGCTAGTAGGACAGTTAACTACGAGCAGTACTTC. Translating gives CSASRTVNYEQYF.

The V and J genes are TRBV4-1 and TRBJ1-5; D may be TRBD1 (6 bases). V was cut by 3 bases and J by 7 bases, with 10 bases left in between. Per the germline V gene, CDR1 is MGHRA and CDR2 is YSYEKL. This CDR3 has 13 residues. CDR3 region: CASSHPGQQPQHF. Here the CDR3 DNA reads TGCGCCAGCAGCCATCCCGGACAGCAGCCCCAGCATTTT.

The V and J genes are TRBV13 and TRBJ2-3; D may be TRBD2 (6 bases). This CDR3 is 14 amino acids long. With 4 bases removed from V and 5 bases from J, the gap between germline ends came to 13 bases. Per germline, CDR1 PRHDT and CDR2 FYEKMQ (reference sequence). The CDR3: CASSSWGVGDTQYF. The CDR3 coding sequence is TGTGCCAGCAGCTCATGGGGGGTGGGAGATACGCAGTATTTT.

V gene TRBV5-1 combines with J gene TRBJ2-5; D is possibly TRBD2 (5 bases). Germline CDR1 and CDR2: SGHRS and YFSETQ. The CDR3 has 15 residues. Trimming cost V 0 bases and J 4 bases, with 13 bases left between them. The CDR3 DNA reads TGCGCCAGCAGCTTGGGGATGAGGGTTGGAGAGACCCAGTACTTC. Encoded protein: CASSLGMRVGETQYF. The whole variable domain, filled in from reference TRBV5-1 and TRBJ2-5, reads KAGVTQTPRYLIKTRGQQVTLSCSPISGHRSVSWYQQTPGQGLQFLFEYFSETQRNKGNFPGRFSGRQFSNSRSEMNVSTLELGDSALYLCASSLGMRVGETQYFGPGTRLLVL.

Here the CDR3 DNA reads TGTGCCAGCACCGTCAGAGTCGTTTCTGGAAACACCATATATTTT. Protein sequence: CASTVRVVSGNTIYF. V gene TRBV6-5 combines with J gene TRBJ1-3; D not resolved. The germline gives CDR1 MNHEY, CDR2 SVGAGI. This CDR3 has 15 residues. With 7 bases removed from V and 1 base from J, the gap between germline ends came to 14 bases.

This chain uses TRBV13 with TRBJ1-2; D call uncertain. Trimming stripped 3 bases from V and 0 bases from J, with 17 bases between. This CDR3 is 17 amino acids long. From germline, CDR1 is PRHDT and CDR2 FYEKMQ (reference sequence). The CDR3 here is CASSFLVREVPNYGYTF. The CDR3 DNA is TGTGCCAGCAGCTTTCTAGTAAGGGAGGTCCCTAACTATGGCTACACCTTC.

The chain is built from TRBV2 and TRBJ1-1; D gene uncertain. The length of the CDR3 is 15 residues. Germline CDR1 is SNHLY and CDR2 is FYNNEI. Deletions cut 3 bases from V and 3 bases from J, with 14 bases between. The CDR3 nucleotides are TGTGCCAGCAGTGATCGAAACGGATTATACACTGAAGCTTTCTTT. Translation gives CASSDRNGLYTEAFF. Looking up the rest from reference TRBV2 and TRBJ1-1 gives the full variable domain: EPEVTQTPSHQVTQMGQEVILRCVPISNHLYFYWYRQILGQKVEFLVSFYNNEISEKSEIFDDQFSVERPDGSNFTLKIRSTKLEDSAMYFCASSDRNGLYTEAFFGQGTRLTVV.

This chain links TRBV27 with TRBJ1-2, with 11 positions matching TRBD1. The CDR3 is 14 residues long. Germline CDR1 is MNHEY and CDR2 is SMNVEV (reference sequence). With 6 bases clipped from V and 4 bases from J, the junction kept 4 bases outside the gene matches. The CDR3: CASSRDRGAYGYTF. The CDR3 DNA is TGTGCCAGCAGCCGGGACAGGGGGGCCTATGGCTACACCTTC.

This chain uses TRBV10-2 with TRBJ2-1; D might be TRBD2 (6 bases). Germline V gene lookup returns CDR1 WSHSY and CDR2 SAAADI. V shed 8 bases and J shed 4 bases, with 15 bases lying between them. This CDR3 has 14 residues. The CDR3 DNA follows: TGCGCCAGCTTACCGGGACTCCTATACAATGAGCAGTTCTTC. Its protein product is CASLPGLLYNEQFF.

CDR3 sequence: CASSPRDRANGYTF. CDR3 bases: TGTGCCAGCAGCCCGCGGGACAGGGCAAATGGCTACACCTTC. This chain connects TRBV7-2 to TRBJ1-2, with 9 bases identical to TRBD1. This CDR3 contains 14 residues. The trim removed 5 bases at V and 6 bases at J, leaving 7 bases unmatched. Germline CDR1 is SGHTA and CDR2 is FQGNSA. Variable domain in full (rest from reference TRBV7-2 and TRBJ1-2): GAGVSQSPSNKVTEKGKDVELRCDPISGHTALYWYRQSLGQGLEFLIYFQGNSAPDKSGLPSDRFSAERTGGSVSTLTIQRTQQEDSAVYLCASSPRDRANGYTFGSGTRLTVV.

The chain employs TRBV6-5 and TRBJ2-7; D uncertain. Trimming removed 0 bases from V and 13 bases from J, with 16 bases in between. Per germline, CDR1 MNHEY and CDR2 SVGAGI. The length of the CDR3 is 13 residues. The CDR3 sequence is CASSYSSIMVQYF. In DNA, the CDR3 is TGTGCCAGCAGTTACTCTTCCATTATGGTCCAATACTTC.

The chain has TRBV5-1 and TRBJ1-1; the D is unclear. In germline, CDR1 is SGHRS, CDR2 YFSETQ. The CDR3 runs to 14 residues. V gave up 5 bases and J gave up 1 base, with 12 bases separating them. CDR3 residues: CASRPKGENTEAFF. CDR3 sequence (DNA): TGCGCCAGCAGACCAAAAGGAGAGAACACTGAAGCTTTCTTT.

The J gene is TRBJ2-1, the V gene TRBV9; 9 positions agree with TRBD2. The J segment lost 3 bases and the V segment lost 0 bases, leaving 1 base of the junction unmatched. The length of the CDR3 is 15 residues. The germline CDR1 and CDR2 sequences are SGDLS and YYNGEE. CDR3 protein: CASSVVSGGYNEQFF. The CDR3 coding sequence is TGTGCCAGCAGCGTAGTTAGCGGGGGCTACAATGAGCAGTTCTTC.

The gene calls are TRBV3-1 (or the pseudogene TRBV3-2) and TRBJ2-7; 10 nucleotides match TRBD2. Germline CDR1 LGHDT, CDR2 YNNKEL (reference sequence). The CDR3 runs 14 residues. Germline trimming cut 5 bases from V and 2 bases from J; bases unmatched to any gene: 3. The CDR3: CASSGSGGTYEQYF. CDR3 nucleotide sequence: TGTGCCAGCAGCGGTAGCGGGGGGACCTACGAGCAGTACTTC.

The chain recombines TRBV7-8 with TRBJ1-4; D is ambiguous. This CDR3 region has 15 residues. V lost 2 bases and J 5 bases, leaving 12 bases between the germline ends. Germline V lookup: CDR1 SGHVS, CDR2 FQNEAQ. In DNA, the CDR3 is TGTGCCAGCAGCTTATTGGGTTTGACGAATGAAAAACTGTTTTTT. Translating gives CASSLLGLTNEKLFF.

The chain couples TRBV5-1 to TRBJ2-1; TRBD2 matches 9 bases. The CDR3 runs to 17 residues. From germline, CDR1 is SGHRS and CDR2 YFSETQ. The V segment lost 0 bases and the J segment 9 bases; nucleotides outside the gene matches: 13. The CDR3 DNA reads as TGCGCCAGCAGCTTGGGGTTGGCAGCGGGGGGTTTGGTTGAGCAGTTCTTC. It is translated as CASSLGLAAGGLVEQFF.

The CDR3: CASITGGFGNTIYF. CDR3 sequence (DNA): TGTGCCAGCATTACAGGGGGCTTTGGAAACACCATATATTTT. The V call is TRBV6-6, the J call TRBJ1-3; 9 bases are shared with TRBD1. There are 14 residues in the CDR3. J was trimmed by 3 bases and V by 7 bases; bases with no gene match: 4. Germline assignment: CDR1 MNHNY and CDR2 SVGAGI (reference sequence).

The chain recombines TRBV19 with TRBJ1-2, with a weak D call TRBD1 (5 bases). V dropped 5 bases and J dropped 1 base, with 14 bases sitting between them. CDR3 length: 15 amino acids. Germline assignment: CDR1 LNHDA and CDR2 SQIVND (reference sequence). CDR3 loop: CASSPGTSFNYGYTF. CDR3 bases: TGTGCCAGTAGTCCGGGGACTTCCTTTAACTATGGCTACACCTTC.

The chain carries TRBV7-8 and TRBJ2-5; 9 positions match TRBD2. The CDR3 loop spans 15 amino acids. Trimming removed 5 bases from V and 5 bases from J; junction bases left unmatched: 9. The germline CDR1 and CDR2 sequences are SGHVS and FQNEAQ. CDR3 DNA sequence: TGTGCCAGCAGCCACGCGGCGGGGGGGCGTGAGACCCAGTACTTC. Protein: CASSHAAGGRETQYF.

The chain couples TRBV5-1 to TRBJ2-7; D possibly matches TRBD1 or TRBD2 (6 bases each). The germline V and J ends were trimmed by 7 bases and 6 bases, with 20 bases remaining between them. The CDR3 loop spans 14 amino acids. Germline V gene lookup returns CDR1 SGHRS and CDR2 YFSETQ. The CDR3: CASGGRSEGSEQYF. The CDR3 bases are TGCGCCAGCGGGGGGCGAAGCGAGGGCTCCGAGCAGTACTTC.

This chain connects TRBV4-2 to TRBJ1-3; TRBD1 agrees at 7 bases. V shed 7 bases and J 3 bases; nucleotides not matched to a gene: 9. Germline V gives CDR1 LGHNA, CDR2 YNFKEQ. This CDR3 is built from 15 residues. DNA of the CDR3: TGTGCCAGCATCGCGGCACAGGGGCTTGGAAACACCATATATTTT. Protein product: CASIAAQGLGNTIYF.

The chain carries TRBV24-1 and TRBJ1-6, with 8 bases matching TRBD1. Trimming took 9 bases from V and 10 from J; bases not matched to a gene: 7. The CDR3 covers 13 residues. Germline CDR1 reads KGHDR; CDR2 reads SFDVKD. The CDR3 here is CATSGTGASPLHF. The CDR3 nucleotides are TGTGCCACCTCCGGGACAGGAGCATCACCCCTCCACTTT.

The chain is built from TRBV15 and TRBJ1-3; no clear D gene. The CDR3 covers 15 residues. Trimming left V 2 bases short and J 0 bases short, with 8 bases between. Germline V gene data show CDR1 as LNHNV and CDR2 as YYDKDF (reference sequence). CDR3 region: CATSRTVASGNTIYF. The CDR3 DNA reads as TGTGCCACCAGCAGAACAGTGGCCTCTGGAAACACCATATATTTT.

This chain uses TRBV14 with TRBJ1-2, with D uncertain. CDR1 is SGHDN, CDR2 FVKESK, per germline. Trimming pared 0 bases from V and 8 bases from J, leaving 13 bases between. The CDR3 is made up of 14 amino acids. This CDR3 reads CASSQDIGLSGYTF. The CDR3 nucleotides are TGTGCCAGCAGCCAAGATATAGGGTTGAGCGGCTACACCTTC.

Here the CDR3 reads CASTPRSGNTIYF. The CDR3 bases are TGTGCCAGCACCCCCCGCTCTGGAAACACCATATATTTT. The chain links TRBV27 to TRBJ1-3, with unresolved D. The germline V gene has CDR1 MNHEY and CDR2 SMNVEV (reference sequence). The CDR3 sequence is 13 residues long. Trimming stripped 7 bases from V and 0 bases from J, with 7 bases between.

The chain carries TRBV4-2 and TRBJ1-4, with TRBD1 identical over 8 bases. This CDR3 comprises 16 residues. J was trimmed by 7 bases and V by 0 bases; bases with no gene match: 7. CDR1 LGHNA and CDR2 YNFKEQ come from the germline V gene. The DNA of the CDR3 is TGTGCCAGCAGCCAAGACGCCGCAGGGGGCGTTGAAAAACTGTTTTTT. It codes for CASSQDAAGGVEKLFF.

V is TRBV27 and J is TRBJ2-7; D uncertain. Trimming stripped 5 bases from V and 2 bases from J, with 16 bases between. CDR3 size: 15 residues. Germline values: CDR1 MNHEY, CDR2 SMNVEV (reference sequence). This CDR3 is CASSRTLDGAYEQYF. The CDR3 DNA sequence: TGTGCCAGCAGTCGTACCCTAGATGGAGCCTACGAGCAGTACTTC.

Note on this clone: A read error may account for a junction end that differs from germline. The gene calls are TRBV27 and TRBJ1-6; TRBD1 might be the D (6 bases). Germline V gene data show CDR1 as MNHEY and CDR2 as SMNVEV (reference sequence). This CDR3 is 11 amino acids long. This chain's CDR3 is CASSLVGARGF. In DNA form, the CDR3 reads TGTGCCAGCAGTTTAGTGGGGGCGCGGGGCTTT.

The chain links TRBV3-1 (or the pseudogene TRBV3-2) to TRBJ1-5; D not resolved. The CDR3 length is 17 residues. Germline CDR1 LGHDT, CDR2 YNNKEL (reference sequence). V dropped 0 bases and J dropped 2 bases, with 14 bases sitting between them. In DNA, the CDR3 is TGTGCCAGCAGCCAAGATATGTCCGTCTCCGGCAATCAGCCCCAGCATTTT. Residues: CASSQDMSVSGNQPQHF.

This sequence joins TRBV2 and TRBJ1-5; D gene ambiguous. CDR1 is SNHLY, CDR2 FYNNEI, per germline. The V and J ends lost 8 bases and 0 bases respectively, with 11 bases between them. The CDR3 spans 14 residues. As DNA, the CDR3 is TGTGCCAGCGGCGGTGGGAATAGCAATCAGCCCCAGCATTTT. Protein: CASGGGNSNQPQHF.

The DNA for the CDR3 is TGTGCCAGCAGCGATAACAGGGGGAACATTCAGTACTTC. It is translated as CASSDNRGNIQYF. The chain links TRBV11-1 to TRBJ2-4; TRBD1 agrees at 8 bases. From germline, CDR1 is SGHAT and CDR2 FQDESV (reference sequence). There are 13 residues in the CDR3. The junction had 4 bases not matched to a gene; V was cut back by 5 bases and J by 7 bases.

CDR3 nucleotides: TGTGCCAGCAGTTTGAGTCTGGCCTATAATTCACCCCTCCACTTT. Translated, it gives CASSLSLAYNSPLHF. The chain is built from TRBV27 and TRBJ1-6; D ambiguous. Trimming cost V 3 bases and J 2 bases, with 8 bases left between them. The germline CDR1 and CDR2 sequences are MNHEY and SMNVEV (reference sequence). CDR3 length: 15 amino acids.